Here is one T cell receptor beta chain with its context. Its antigen has not been determined. Per-base qualities were not stored, and no clone one base away is much larger. This sample is drawn from a study of shared clonotypes between healthy human individuals (dated by TCRdb to about 2020). With respect to the entire study: The cohort included a few men and a couple of women between 18 and 49 years of age. The study deeply sequenced blood TCR repertoires of about five healthy adults to estimate repertoire size and the extent of clonotype sharing between individuals. Between about 0.8 and 9 billion PBMCs per donor were obtained by leukapheresis. Libraries were prepared and TCR repertoires were sequenced by different laboratories using diverse techniques, in order to increase sequencing depth and limit assay-specific biases. For each donor, three plates each were used for CD4 naive and CD4 memory, two plates were used for CD8 naive, and one plate was used for CD8 memory.

Healthy HIV-negative adults with no recently reported acute infections or vaccinations were included as donors. Every donor was a Caucasian adult living in Nashville, Tennessee, USA. Magnetic negative selection was used to enrich CD4+ T cells, after which naive cells were positively selected on CD45RA and the negative fraction became the memory subset. After blood collection by leukapheresis, PBMCs were isolated using Ficoll-Histopaque density gradient centrifugation and then cryopreserved in the vapor phase of liquid nitrogen. Analytical flow cytometry was used to check the purity and quantity of each magnetically sorted T cell population. Genomic DNA was isolated from each sorted fraction and quantified by UV absorbance on a Nanodrop 2000c. Points the paper makes about the study in general: Pairwise subsampling led to the expectation that sequencing depth would affect the degree of clonotype sharing among donors. Rarefaction of sorted-subset datasets indicated incomplete sequencing despite the large sequencing depth. Because the study included a small number of donors, the genetic and exposure-history diversity represented was limited. Higher generation probabilities were observed for clonotypes shared by all four sorted-subset donors than for non-shared clonotypes. Sampling was restricted to blood, and TCR repertoires in tissues likely differ from the TCR repertoires found in blood. Larger estimated clonotype richness was generally found for naive subsets than for memory subsets. Sharing across several donors was observed for around 5% of naive CD4, 3.5% of naive CD8, over 2% of memory CD4, and about 0.4% of memory CD8 clonotypes.

Using the deep immunoSEQ assay, multiplex PCR amplified TCR CDR3 regions from genomic DNA. For each cell subset, the extracted genomic DNA was distributed evenly across all wells of several immunoSEQ 96-well plates, and each plate served as one replicate. For sorted subsets, approximately 210 ng genomic DNA, equal to about 30,000 T cell genomes, was loaded into each replicate PCR. The purified libraries were quantified using a Qubit 3.0 fluorometer, sized with a Bioanalyzer 2100, and then quantified again using the KAPA Library Quantification kit. A separate single-read 150-cycle Illumina NextSeq 550 flow cell was used to sequence each immunoSEQ 96-well plate. Concerning the study's data processing: Because the immunoSEQ output held only junctional sequences and lacked quality scores, the filtering could not match the filtering applied to full-length reads. Sequences were annotated with PyIR, a Python wrapper for IgBLAST v1.9, using IMGT germline references to assign V/J genes and CDR3. Reads were removed for weak V/J assignments (E-value above 1e-6), missing CDR3, stop codons, out-of-frame junctions, or ambiguous translated residues. A V3J clonotype was defined by an identical inferred V gene, J gene, and CDR3 amino acid sequence. To compute the percentage overlap between repertoires, the number of shared unique clonotypes was divided by the size of the smaller repertoire. Repertoire richness was assessed with RTK rarefaction, the Chao1 estimator, and Recon v2.1 estimates of unobserved clonotypes. For all TCRbeta clonotypes obtained by the gDNA method from a handful of donors, generation probabilities were computed with OLGA. TCRdb took over this immuneACCESS table, retaining in-frame rearrangements with V and J assigned. Such tables are incomplete; in checked studies, under half of the missing clones stem from an unresolved V gene, and the remainder is unexplained. For V, J and clone size, that table is used; D and trimming come from the DNA. Within this sample are about 2.4 million clones, with approximately 93% of them counted one time only. The leading ten clones occupy 0.36% of the sample.

Sequencing was carried out using naive CD4+ T cells from PBMCs. In the paper's terms, the cell subset or site label means: CD45RA+ positively selected. The sequence came from a young man in good health. Some clones in this sample may be carry-over from other donors' samples.

DNA sequence: TGTGCCAGCAACCCCGGGACTCTGGGACGCGAGCAGTACTTC. It codes for CASNPGTLGREQYF. The chain is assembled from TRBV11-2 and TRBJ2-7, with TRBD2 tentatively as D gene (6 bases match). The junction carries 19 bases between V and J, which are trimmed by 7 bases and 6 bases respectively. Inclusive of the bounding cysteine and phenylalanine, the CDR3 is 14 residues long. Here the CDR3 DNA is all that survives: 42 bases in frame from base 1. The germline V gene provides CDR1 SGHAT and CDR2 FQNNGV.